This T cell receptor beta chain was sequenced during a study of pediatric ulcerative colitis. Germline CDR1 is SGHTA and CDR2 is FQGNSA. V was cut by 3 bases and J by 0 bases, with 16 bases left in between. CDR3 length: 17 residues. Sequencing was performed with immunoSEQ multiplex PCR; in TCRdb, only in-frame clones are kept and a portion is missing. This table has roughly 60,000 clones, about 90% appearing once. Notes on this clone: Its matching antigen is unknown.

Notes on the study in general: A couple of rectal CDR3 clonotypes occurred in all ulcerative colitis patients.

V and J are TRBV7-2 and TRBJ2-3; unclear D gene. Material for sequencing was blood. This receptor was taken from a boy aged 5-17 years who was a control in a study of pediatric ulcerative colitis. The CDR3 nucleotides are TGTGCCAGCAGCTTTTATCTCCCGTGGGATAGCACAGATACGCAGTATTTT. This sequence encodes CASSFYLPWDSTDTQYF.